A single sample is the source of the 3 T cell receptor beta chains below, sequenced in a study of beta chain features in type 1 diabetes. Broader study findings: TCRB CDR3s were moderately but significantly shorter in Type 1 diabetes patients in all four CD4+ subsets.

Expressed TCRB transcripts were sequenced, since all the RNA that had been isolated was reverse transcribed. The data were produced by immunoSEQ multiplex PCR, yet TCRdb's version contains in-frame clones alone and is incomplete. Of roughly 700,000 clones in the sample, roughly 13% were seen once. These receptors lack a known antigen. The specimen sequenced was naive CD4+ T cells from blood. The source of these receptors is a man in his late teens or twenties with type 1 diabetes.

This clone has just a few counts. V usage is TRBV13 and J usage is TRBJ2-2, with 7 bases matching TRBD2. This CDR3 contains 15 residues. J lost 1 base, V lost 4 bases, and 3 bases had no gene match. Germline-derived CDR1 and CDR2 are PRHDT and FYEKMQ (reference sequence). The CDR3 region has the DNA TGTGCCAGCAGCTCGGGGGGAGTGAACACCGGGGAGCTGTTTTTT. This encodes CASSSGGVNTGELFF.

As DNA, the CDR3 is TGTGCCAGCAGCCGCGGGATGGGTGATAATGAAAAACTGTTTTTT. Its protein is CASSRGMGDNEKLFF. The rearrangement links TRBV5-6 to TRBJ1-4; D not certain. Trimming left V 4 bases short and J 4 bases short, with 14 bases between. In germline, CDR1 is SGHDT, CDR2 YYEEEE. The CDR3 contains 15 residues. Using reference TRBV5-6 and TRBJ1-4 for the parts outside the CDR3, the full variable domain is DAGVTQSPTHLIKTRGQQVTLRCSPKSGHDTVSWYQQALGQGPQFIFQYYEEEERQRGNFPDRFSGHQFPNYSSELNVNALLLGDSALYLCASSRGMGDNEKLFFGSGTQLSVL.

The chain combines TRBV30 with TRBJ1-2, with TRBD1 as a possible D gene (5 bases). Trimming cost V 4 bases and J 14 bases, with 23 bases left between them. The CDR3 loop spans 13 amino acids. Germline V gene lookup returns CDR1 GTSNPN and CDR2 SVGIG (reference sequence). The CDR3 reads CAWTAPPWGWLTF. DNA of the CDR3: TGTGCCTGGACCGCTCCCCCGTGGGGGTGGTTGACCTTC.